This is a list of T cell receptor beta chains from one sample in a study of cytomegalovirus exposure and HLA in healthy donors. Data came from immunoSEQ multiplex PCR; TCRdb stores just in-frame clones and leaves some out. Of 120,000 or so clones detected, around 78% appear once; the ten largest clones hold roughly 6.3%. The sequenced material came from PBMCs. The receptors derive from a woman in her forties in good health and CMV-seronegative. Each CDR3 is given with its conserved first and last residue. D genes are given only for firm matches. The size entry is marked missing in some rows and otherwise reads once, few, many or a size class.

V	length	J	D	size	DNA	CDR3
TRBV7-8	15	TRBJ1-2	TRBD1	NA	TGTGCCAGCAGCCCGAAAAGACAGGGCCCTTATGGCTACACCTTC	CASSPKRQGPYGYTF
TRBV11-2	15	TRBJ2-1	TRBD2	few	TGTGCCAGCAGCTTGGCTAGCGGGAAACGTGATGAGCAGTTCTTC	CASSLASGKRDEQFF
TRBV5-6	13	TRBJ1-2	NA	NA	TGTGCCAGCAGCTTGGGAGTGAACTATGGCTACACCTTC	CASSLGVNYGYTF
TRBV4-2	16	TRBJ2-7	TRBD2	NA	TGTGCCAGCAGCCAAATAGGGACTAGCGGGAGCTACGAGCAGTACTTC	CASSQIGTSGSYEQYF
TRBV27	16	TRBJ2-3	TRBD2	NA	TGTGCCAGCAGTGCAGCACTAGCGGGAGGGCCCAATACGCAGTATTTT	CASSAALAGGPNTQYF
TRBV5-6	14	TRBJ2-5	TRBD2	NA	TGTGCCAGCAGCTCCTCGTCGGGAGGGGAGACCCAGTACTTC	CASSSSSGGETQYF
TRBV28	14	TRBJ2-1	NA	few	TGTGCCAGCAGCGAAAACGCGAAGGGGAATGAGCAGTTCTTC	CASSENAKGNEQFF
TRBV10-1	14	TRBJ2-3	TRBD1	NA	TGCGCCAGCAGCCACAGGGGGGAAGGAGATACGCAGTATTTT	CASSHRGEGDTQYF
TRBV21-1	15	TRBJ2-7	NA	few	TGTGCCAGCAGCAAGGGACAGGGAAGCGGCTACGAGCAGTACTTC	CASSKGQGSGYEQYF
TRBV18	12	TRBJ1-6	NA	NA	TGTGCCAGCTCACCCCCGGGAGCACCCCTCCACTTT	CASSPPGAPLHF
TRBV7-9	14	TRBJ2-1	TRBD2	NA	TGTGCCAGCAGGGTAGCGGGGACTTACAATGAGCAGTTCTTC	CASRVAGTYNEQFF
TRBV13	16	TRBJ2-3	TRBD2	once	TGTGCCAGCAGCCCTCTCGGAGGGAGGGGAGTAGATACGCAGTATTTT	CASSPLGGRGVDTQYF
TRBV28	14	TRBJ2-5	TRBD1	NA	TGTGCCAGCAGTCCGACAGGGGGCAGGGAGACCCAGTACTTC	CASSPTGGRETQYF
TRBV9	16	TRBJ2-5	NA	NA	TGTGCCAGCAGCGTTGGTCCCACTAGACTACAAGAGACCCAGTACTTC	CASSVGPTRLQETQYF
TRBV23-1	23	TRBJ1-4	TRBD1	NA	TGCGCCAGCAGTCAATCGAGGGACAGGGTTTGGAATAACCCGCCGTTTAATAATGAAAAACTGTTTTTT	CASSQSRDRVWNNPPFNNEKLFF
TRBV6-1	15	TRBJ1-5	NA	NA	TGTGCCAGCAGTGAAAACGGGCAGGGGATAGGGCCCCAGCATTTT	CASSENGQGIGPQHF
TRBV9	14	TRBJ2-2	NA	NA	TGTGCCAGCAGCGTAGTGGAGAGAGGCGGGGAGCTGTTTTTT	CASSVVERGGELFF
TRBV2	12	TRBJ1-2	TRBD1	NA	TGTGCCAGCAGTGGGCAGGGGGATGGCCACACCTTC	CASSGQGDGHTF
TRBV6-4	14	TRBJ2-1	NA	once	TGTGCCAGCAGTGAACAGGGCGACAGCAATGAGCAGTTCTTC	CASSEQGDSNEQFF
TRBV6-1	14	TRBJ1-3	TRBD1	NA	TGTGCCAGCAGCCGGGACAGGGAAGGGTACACCATATATTTT	CASSRDREGYTIYF
TRBV7-3	13	TRBJ1-1	NA	NA	TGTGCCAGCAGCTTGGCAGGGCGAACTGAAGCTTTCTTT	CASSLAGRTEAFF
TRBV15	14	TRBJ2-2	NA	once	TGTGCCACCAGCAGAGATCGCGGTGACGGGGAGCTGTTTTTT	CATSRDRGDGELFF
TRBV18	11	TRBJ2-1	NA	NA	TGTGCCAGCTCACCACAGGGGGAGCAGTTCTTC	CASSPQGEQFF
TRBV7-9	14	TRBJ1-5	NA	NA	TGTGCCAGCAGCTTGCGAGGGAGCAATCAGCCCCAGCATTTT	CASSLRGSNQPQHF
TRBV28	14	TRBJ1-5	NA	NA	TGTGCCAGCAGTTTCGGGGGATATTCGCAGCCCCAGCATTTT	CASSFGGYSQPQHF
TRBV19	13	TRBJ1-5	NA	NA	TGTGCCAGTAGTCGGGTCTTCGGTCAGCCCCAGCATTTT	CASSRVFGQPQHF
TRBV6-5	13	TRBJ2-7	NA	NA	TGTGCCAGCAGGGAGACGGGAAAATACGAGCAGTACTTC	CASRETGKYEQYF
TRBV10-3	16	TRBJ2-7	TRBD1	NA	TGTGCCATCAGTGAGCCGACAGGGAGAGGATACTACGAGCAGTACTTC	CAISEPTGRGYYEQYF
TRBV7-2	15	TRBJ2-7	NA	once	TGTGCCAGCAGCCCAAGCGGGCCTAGCTCCTACGAGCAGTACTTC	CASSPSGPSSYEQYF
TRBV6-6	16	TRBJ2-3	NA	NA	TGTGCCAGCAGTTACCTCGGGCCTCGAGGGACAGATACGCAGTATTTT	CASSYLGPRGTDTQYF
TRBV5-1	14	TRBJ2-1	TRBD2	NA	TGCGCCAGCTTCGAGCGGGAGGGCCCGGGTGAGCAGTTCTTC	CASFEREGPGEQFF
TRBV6-6	11	TRBJ1-6	NA	NA	TGTGCCACCCGCGCTTATTCACCCCTCCACTTT	CATRAYSPLHF
TRBV5-1	15	TRBJ2-1	NA	NA	TGCGCCAGCAGCTTGGACGGCGGAGGCTACAATGAGCAGTTCTTC	CASSLDGGGYNEQFF
TRBV6-1	13	TRBJ1-2	TRBD1	NA	TGTGCCAGCAGTGAAGGGGACAGGGAACGCGTCAGGTTC	CASSEGDRERVRF
TRBV5-4	13	TRBJ1-2	NA	NA	TGTGCCAGCAGCTCCCAGGCTTACTATGGCTACACCTTC	CASSSQAYYGYTF
TRBV19	16	TRBJ1-2	TRBD1	NA	TGTGCCAGTACCCCCTCGACCCGGGACAGGAACTATGGCTACACCTTC	CASTPSTRDRNYGYTF
TRBV10-1	12	TRBJ2-1	NA	NA	TGCGCCAGCAGTGAGACAGGCAATGAGCAGTTCTTC	CASSETGNEQFF
TRBV6-5	15	TRBJ1-2	NA	NA	TGTGCCAGCGGCTCGCTCCATGGGGGCAGCTATGGCTACACCTTC	CASGSLHGGSYGYTF
TRBV2	15	TRBJ2-2	TRBD2	NA	TGTGCCAGCAGGGAGCGGGAGGGGAACACCGGGGAGCTGTTTTTT	CASREREGNTGELFF
TRBV28	15	TRBJ2-5	TRBD1	NA	TGTGCCAGCAGTGGGGGGGACAGGGCCGGGGAGACCCAGTACTTC	CASSGGDRAGETQYF
TRBV7-8	18	TRBJ2-2	TRBD2	NA	TGTGCCAGCAGCTTAGTTATCATAGCGGGAGTGTACACCGGGGAGCTGTTTTTT	CASSLVIIAGVYTGELFF
TRBV29-1	13	TRBJ1-4	TRBD1	NA	TGCAGCGTTGGAAAGGACAGGGGGGAAAAACTGTTTTTT	CSVGKDRGEKLFF
TRBV29-1	13	TRBJ2-2	NA	NA	TGCAGCGTTGAAGGTTTAAACACCGGGGAGCTGTTTTTT	CSVEGLNTGELFF
TRBV19	14	TRBJ2-7	NA	few	TGTGCCAGTAGTATACCGAAGGCGGGCTACGAGCAGTACTTC	CASSIPKAGYEQYF
TRBV5-1	13	TRBJ2-7	NA	NA	TGCGCCAGCAGCTTGTCCAGGGCCTACGAGCAGTACTTC	CASSLSRAYEQYF
TRBV9	16	TRBJ2-1	TRBD2	NA	TGTGCCAGCAGCGTACAAGGCGGGAGGGCCCGGAATGAGCAGTTCTTC	CASSVQGGRARNEQFF
TRBV5-1	16	TRBJ2-1	NA	once	TGCGCCAGCAGCTTGGTAGAGGTTAGCTCCTACAATGAGCAGTTCTTC	CASSLVEVSSYNEQFF
TRBV29-1	13	TRBJ2-7	TRBD1	NA	TGCAGCGCCAGGGGGACAGGGGCCTACGAGCAGTACTTC	CSARGTGAYEQYF
TRBV28	15	TRBJ2-3	TRBD2	NA	TGTGCCAGCAGTACGCCGGGACTAAACACAGATACGCAGTATTTT	CASSTPGLNTDTQYF